The T cell receptor (beta chain) described here comes from a study of a mutant IDH1 vaccine in newly diagnosed glioma. Study summary: Radiotherapy, temozolomide, or both had been given previously, and both were given to most.

Assay used: immunoSEQ multiplex PCR; TCRdb lists only in-frame clones, some missing. The sample consists of around 64,000 clones, around four fifths of them appearing once. Germline V gives CDR1 MNHEY, CDR2 SVGAGI. The V end was cut by 5 bases, the J end by 2 bases, with 12 bases between. The CDR3 spans 14 residues. Study-wide results and caveats: Of the patients, 93.3% had vaccine-induced immune responses.

Time point given: baseline, week 1 (first vaccination visit). Treatment indicated: pre-vaccination baseline after standard-of-care therapy. New WHO grade 3 or 4 astrocytomas that were IDH1-mutant and ATRX-lost had been found in donors. Notes on this clone: Its antigen remains unidentified.

This specimen consisted of peripheral blood mononuclear cells (PBMCs), obtained from a glioma patient treated with radiotherapy, temozolomide or both. This clonotype was obtained from a woman under 30 with glioma. Some clones in this sample may be carry-over from other donors' samples. This chain joins TRBV6-5 and TRBJ1-2; D perhaps matches TRBD1 (6 bases). The CDR3 loop reads CASSQGSLNYGYTF. CDR3 coding DNA: TGTGCCAGCAGTCAGGGGTCCCTCAACTATGGCTACACCTTC.